One T cell receptor beta chain is described in this entry. V trimming: 3 bases; J trimming: 6 bases; junction bases outside the gene matches: 11. This CDR3 region has 16 residues. The germline V gene encodes CDR1 LGHDT and CDR2 YNNKEL (reference sequence). Authors' methods: Reference gene primer amplification gave nucleated cell count estimates. Generated by immunoSEQ multiplex PCR, the TCRdb table keeps only in-frame clones and is missing some. The DNA gave D and trimming, while V, J and clone size come from that table. The sample contains around 100,000 clones, more than 75% of which appear only once. The data were obtained in a study of blood T cell repertoires in COVID-19.

The chain couples TRBV3-1 (or the pseudogene TRBV3-2) to TRBJ1-5, with 7 bases fitting TRBD1. The sequence was obtained from a man aged 40-49 years with acute or convalescent COVID-19. The sequenced sample was peripheral blood. The DNA for the CDR3 is TGTGCCAGCAGCCATGGGACAGCCCTCACCACTCAGCCCCAGCATTTT. It codes for CASSHGTALTTQPQHF.